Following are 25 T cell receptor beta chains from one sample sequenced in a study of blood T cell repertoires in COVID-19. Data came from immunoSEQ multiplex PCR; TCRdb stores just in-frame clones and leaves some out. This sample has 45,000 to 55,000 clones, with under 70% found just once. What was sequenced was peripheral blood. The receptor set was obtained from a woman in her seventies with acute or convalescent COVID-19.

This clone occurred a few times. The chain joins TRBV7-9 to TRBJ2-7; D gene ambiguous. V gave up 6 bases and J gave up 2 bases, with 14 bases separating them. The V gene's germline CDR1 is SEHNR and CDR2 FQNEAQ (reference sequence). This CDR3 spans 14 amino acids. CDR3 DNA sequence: TGTGCCAGCAGTCGTGAAGGAGAAGCCTACGAGCAGTACTTC. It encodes CASSREGEAYEQYF.

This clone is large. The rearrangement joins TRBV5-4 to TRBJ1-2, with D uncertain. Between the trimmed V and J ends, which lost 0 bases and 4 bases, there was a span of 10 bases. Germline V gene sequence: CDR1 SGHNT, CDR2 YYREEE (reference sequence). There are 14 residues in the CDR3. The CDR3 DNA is TGTGCCAGCAGCTTGGATCTCCAAGCCTATGGCTACACCTTC. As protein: CASSLDLQAYGYTF.

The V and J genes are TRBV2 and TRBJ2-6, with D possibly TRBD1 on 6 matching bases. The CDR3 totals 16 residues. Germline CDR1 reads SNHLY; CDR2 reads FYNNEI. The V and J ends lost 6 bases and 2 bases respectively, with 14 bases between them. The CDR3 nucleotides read TGTGCCAGCAGCAGGGACAATGGGGCTGGGGCCAACGTCCTGACTTTC. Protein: CASSRDNGAGANVLTF.

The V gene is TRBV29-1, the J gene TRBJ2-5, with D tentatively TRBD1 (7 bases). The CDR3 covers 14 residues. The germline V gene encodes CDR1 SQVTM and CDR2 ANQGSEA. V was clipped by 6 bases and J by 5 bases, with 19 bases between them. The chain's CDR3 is CSVGGRTGRETQYF. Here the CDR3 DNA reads TGCAGCGTCGGGGGCAGGACAGGAAGGGAGACCCAGTACTTC.

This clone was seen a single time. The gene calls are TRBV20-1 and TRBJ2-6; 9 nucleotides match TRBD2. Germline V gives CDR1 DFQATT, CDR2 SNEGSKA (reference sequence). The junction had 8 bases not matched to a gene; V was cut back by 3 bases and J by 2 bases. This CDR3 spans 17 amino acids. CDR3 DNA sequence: TGCAGTGCTAGTCGTGTAGCGGGGGCTCCTGGGGCCAACGTCCTGACTTTC. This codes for CSASRVAGAPGANVLTF.

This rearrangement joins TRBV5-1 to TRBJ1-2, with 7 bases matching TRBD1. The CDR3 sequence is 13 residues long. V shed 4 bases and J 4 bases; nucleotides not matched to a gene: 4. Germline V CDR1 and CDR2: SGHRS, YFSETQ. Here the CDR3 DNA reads TGCGCCAGCAGCGCGGGACAGAGCTATGGCTACACCTTC. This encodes CASSAGQSYGYTF.

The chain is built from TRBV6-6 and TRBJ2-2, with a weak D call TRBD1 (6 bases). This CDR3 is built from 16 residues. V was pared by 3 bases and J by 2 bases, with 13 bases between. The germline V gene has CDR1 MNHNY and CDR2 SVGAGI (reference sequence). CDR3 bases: TGTGCCAGCAGTTATGGGGGCGGACATAACACCGGGGAGCTGTTTTTT. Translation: CASSYGGGHNTGELFF.

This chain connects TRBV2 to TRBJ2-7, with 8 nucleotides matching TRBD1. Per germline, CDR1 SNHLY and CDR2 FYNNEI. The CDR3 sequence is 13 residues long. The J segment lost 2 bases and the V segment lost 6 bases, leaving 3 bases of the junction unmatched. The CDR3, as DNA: TGTGCCAGCAGGGACAGGGATACCTACGAGCAGTACTTC. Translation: CASRDRDTYEQYF. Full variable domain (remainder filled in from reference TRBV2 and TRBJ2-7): EPEVTQTPSHQVTQMGQEVILRCVPISNHLYFYWYRQILGQKVEFLVSFYNNEISEKSEIFDDQFSVERPDGSNFTLKIRSTKLEDSAMYFCASRDRDTYEQYFGPGTRLTVT.

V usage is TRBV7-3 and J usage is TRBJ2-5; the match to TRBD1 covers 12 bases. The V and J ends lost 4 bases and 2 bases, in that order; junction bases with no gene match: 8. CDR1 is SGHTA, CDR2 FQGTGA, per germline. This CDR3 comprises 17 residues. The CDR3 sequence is CASSSSGTGGWQETQYF. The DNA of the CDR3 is TGTGCCAGCAGCTCCTCCGGGACAGGGGGCTGGCAAGAGACCCAGTACTTC.

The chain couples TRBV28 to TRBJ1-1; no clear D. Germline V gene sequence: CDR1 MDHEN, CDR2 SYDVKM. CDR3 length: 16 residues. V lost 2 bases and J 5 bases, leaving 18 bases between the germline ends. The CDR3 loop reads CASSLTGRQTGTEAFF. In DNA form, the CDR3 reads TGTGCCAGCAGTTTAACGGGGAGACAAACGGGAACTGAAGCTTTCTTT. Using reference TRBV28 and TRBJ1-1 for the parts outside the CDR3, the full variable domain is DVKVTQSSRYLVKRTGEKVFLECVQDMDHENMFWYRQDPGLGLRLIYFSYDVKMKEKGDIPEGYSVSREKKERFSLILESASTNQTSMYLCASSLTGRQTGTEAFFGQGTRLTVV.

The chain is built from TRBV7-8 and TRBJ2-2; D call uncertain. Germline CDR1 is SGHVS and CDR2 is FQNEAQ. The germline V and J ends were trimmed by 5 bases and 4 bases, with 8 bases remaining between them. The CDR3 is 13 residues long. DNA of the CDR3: TGTGCCAGCAGCGCGTACGTCACCGGGGAGCTGTTTTTT. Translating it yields CASSAYVTGELFF.

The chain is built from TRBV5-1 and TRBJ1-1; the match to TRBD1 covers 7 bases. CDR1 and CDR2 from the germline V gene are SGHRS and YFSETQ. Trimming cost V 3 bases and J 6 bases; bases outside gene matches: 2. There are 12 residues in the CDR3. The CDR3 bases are TGCGCCAGCAGCTCTACAGGGGCTGAAGCTTTCTTT. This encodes CASSSTGAEAFF. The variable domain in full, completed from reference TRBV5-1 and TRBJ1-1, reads KAGVTQTPRYLIKTRGQQVTLSCSPISGHRSVSWYQQTPGQGLQFLFEYFSETQRNKGNFPGRFSGRQFSNSRSEMNVSTLELGDSALYLCASSSTGAEAFFGQGTRLTVV.

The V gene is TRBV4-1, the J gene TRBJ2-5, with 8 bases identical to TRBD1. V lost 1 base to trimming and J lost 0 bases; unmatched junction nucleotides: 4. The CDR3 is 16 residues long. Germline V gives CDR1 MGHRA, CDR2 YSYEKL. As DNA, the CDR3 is TGCGCCAGCAGCCAAGGACAGGGGAAGTACCAAGAGACCCAGTACTTC. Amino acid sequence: CASSQGQGKYQETQYF.

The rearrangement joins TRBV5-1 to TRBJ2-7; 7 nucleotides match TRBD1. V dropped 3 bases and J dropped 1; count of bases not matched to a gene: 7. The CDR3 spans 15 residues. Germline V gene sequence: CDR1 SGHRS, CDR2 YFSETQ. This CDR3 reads CASSSLQGSSYEQYF. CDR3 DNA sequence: TGCGCCAGCAGCTCCCTACAGGGGTCTTCCTACGAGCAGTACTTC.

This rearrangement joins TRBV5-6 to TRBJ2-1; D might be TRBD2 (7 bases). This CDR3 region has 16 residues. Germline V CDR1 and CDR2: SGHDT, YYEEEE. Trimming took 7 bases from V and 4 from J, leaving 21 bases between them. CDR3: CASGWGWRGPYNEQFF. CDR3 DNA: TGTGCCAGCGGCTGGGGCTGGCGGGGGCCATACAATGAGCAGTTCTTC.

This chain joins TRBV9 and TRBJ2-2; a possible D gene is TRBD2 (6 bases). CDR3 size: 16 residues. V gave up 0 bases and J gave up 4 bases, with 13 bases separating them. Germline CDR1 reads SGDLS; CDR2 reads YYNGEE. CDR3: CASSVGSEGITGELFF. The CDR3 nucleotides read TGTGCCAGCAGCGTAGGCTCGGAGGGGATCACCGGGGAGCTGTTTTTT.

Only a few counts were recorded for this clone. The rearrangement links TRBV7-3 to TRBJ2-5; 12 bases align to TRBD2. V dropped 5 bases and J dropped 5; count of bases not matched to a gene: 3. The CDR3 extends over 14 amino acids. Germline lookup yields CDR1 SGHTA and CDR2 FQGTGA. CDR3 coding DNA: TGTGCCAGCAGCCTCCTAGCGGGGGGGGAGACCCAGTACTTC. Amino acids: CASSLLAGGETQYF. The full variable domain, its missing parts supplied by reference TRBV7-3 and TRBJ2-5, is GAGVSQTPSNKVTEKGKYVELRCDPISGHTALYWYRQSLGQGPEFLIYFQGTGAADDSGLPNDRFFAVRPEGSVSTLKIQRTERGDSAVYLCASSLLAGGETQYFGPGTRLLVL.

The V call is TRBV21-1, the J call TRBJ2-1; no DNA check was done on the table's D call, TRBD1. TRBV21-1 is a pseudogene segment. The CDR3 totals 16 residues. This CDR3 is CASITGQGLSYNEQFF. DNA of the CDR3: TGTGCCAGCATCACCGGACAGGGACTCTCCTACAATGAGCAGTTCTTC.

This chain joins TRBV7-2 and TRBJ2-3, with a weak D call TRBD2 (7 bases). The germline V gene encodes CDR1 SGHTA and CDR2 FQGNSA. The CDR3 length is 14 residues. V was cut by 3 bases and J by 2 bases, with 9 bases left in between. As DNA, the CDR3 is TGTGCCAGCAGCTTTGCGGGGGCCACAGATACGCAGTATTTT. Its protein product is CASSFAGATDTQYF.

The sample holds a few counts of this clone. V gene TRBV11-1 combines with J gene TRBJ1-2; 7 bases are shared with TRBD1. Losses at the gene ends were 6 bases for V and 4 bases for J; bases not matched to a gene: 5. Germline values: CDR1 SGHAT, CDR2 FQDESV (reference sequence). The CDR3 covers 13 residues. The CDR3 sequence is CASSHPGGYGYTF. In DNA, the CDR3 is TGTGCCAGCAGTCATCCAGGGGGCTATGGCTACACCTTC.

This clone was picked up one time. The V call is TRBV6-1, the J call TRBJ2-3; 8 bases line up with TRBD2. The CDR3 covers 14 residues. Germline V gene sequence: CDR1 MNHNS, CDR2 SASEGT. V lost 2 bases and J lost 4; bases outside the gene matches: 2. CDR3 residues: CASSETGGSDTQYF. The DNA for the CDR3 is TGTGCCAGCAGTGAAACGGGGGGGTCAGATACGCAGTATTTT.

CDR3 sequence: CASSELMRERNTEAFF. CDR3 coding DNA: TGTGCCAGCAGTGAATTAATGAGGGAACGGAACACTGAAGCTTTCTTT. The rearrangement uses TRBV2 and TRBJ1-1, with D hard to call. The V gene lost 2 bases and the J gene lost 1 base, with 14 bases spanning the gap. This CDR3 has 16 residues. Germline V lookup: CDR1 SNHLY, CDR2 FYNNEI.

The CDR3 reads CSVESYRDTQYF. The CDR3 region has the DNA TGCAGCGTTGAATCGTATAGAGATACGCAGTATTTT. This chain connects TRBV29-1 to TRBJ2-3; D call uncertain. This CDR3 comprises 12 residues. Germline assignment: CDR1 SQVTM and CDR2 ANQGSEA. Trimming shortened V by 2 bases and J by 5 bases, and 8 bases separated the two germline ends.

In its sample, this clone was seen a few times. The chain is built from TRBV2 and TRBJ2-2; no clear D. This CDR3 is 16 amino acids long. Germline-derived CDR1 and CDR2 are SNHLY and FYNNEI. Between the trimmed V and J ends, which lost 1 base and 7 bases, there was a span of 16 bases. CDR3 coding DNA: TGTGCCAGCAGTGAAGACGTCAGGCTTCACGACGGGGAGCTGTTTTTT. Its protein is CASSEDVRLHDGELFF.

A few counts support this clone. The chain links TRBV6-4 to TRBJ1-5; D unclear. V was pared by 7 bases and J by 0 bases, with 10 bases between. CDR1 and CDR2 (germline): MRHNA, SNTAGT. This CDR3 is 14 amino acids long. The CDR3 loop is CASKRQNSNQPQHF. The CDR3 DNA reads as TGTGCCAGCAAAAGACAAAATAGCAATCAGCCCCAGCATTTT.